The TCR beta chain under discussion was sequenced for a study of blood T cell repertoires in COVID-19. Overall study context: COVID-19 samples collected from the United States, Italy and Spain covered acute and convalescent phases. Sources were T cells, B-cell-depleted T cells, or PBMCs; the material itself was cDNA or gDNA.

How the authors handled the data: Scientists estimated how many nucleated cells there were by amplifying reference gene primers. Profiled with immunoSEQ multiplex PCR; TCRdb holds only in-frame clones, not every one. From that table come the V and J calls and clone size; the DNA was used to work out D and trimming. The sample carries about 140,000 clones, 84% recorded once. Germline CDR1 and CDR2: SNHLY and FYNNEI. The CDR3 runs 14 residues. Trimming stripped 7 bases from V and 4 bases from J, with 13 bases between. This clone was detected once. This receptor was identified in a human donor in a cohort sampled during active COVID-19. The chain combines TRBV2 with TRBJ1-4; D might be TRBD1 (5 bases). Sequencing used peripheral blood. The CDR3 is CASTRGTLNEKLFF. As DNA, the CDR3 is TGTGCCAGCACCCGCGGGACCCTTAATGAAAAACTGTTTTTT. The full variable domain, rest sourced from reference TRBV2 and TRBJ1-4, is EPEVTQTPSHQVTQMGQEVILRCVPISNHLYFYWYRQILGQKVEFLVSFYNNEISEKSEIFDDQFSVERPDGSNFTLKIRSTKLEDSAMYFCASTRGTLNEKLFFGSGTQLSVL.